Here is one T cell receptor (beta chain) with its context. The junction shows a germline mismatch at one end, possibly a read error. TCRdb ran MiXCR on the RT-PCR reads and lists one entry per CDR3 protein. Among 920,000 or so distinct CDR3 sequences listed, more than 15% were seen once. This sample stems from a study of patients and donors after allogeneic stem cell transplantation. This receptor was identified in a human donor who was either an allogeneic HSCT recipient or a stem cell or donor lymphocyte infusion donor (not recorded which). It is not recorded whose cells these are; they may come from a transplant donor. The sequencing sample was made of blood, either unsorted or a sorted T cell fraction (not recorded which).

The CDR3 loop reads CATSDLRTGGAKTGELFF. The CDR3 coding sequence is TGTGCCACCAGTGATTTGAGGACAGGGGGCGCGAAGACCGGGGAGCTGTTTTTT. This rearrangement joins TRBV24-1 to TRBJ2-2; 11 bases map to TRBD1. Germline V gene data show CDR1 as KGHDR and CDR2 as SFDVKD. The CDR3 is made up of 18 amino acids.